Below, 21 T cell receptor beta chains from the same sample are listed, as sequenced in a study of early T cells in non-severe SARS-CoV-2 infection. TCRdb analysed the 5' RACE reads with MiXCR anew, one entry per CDR3 protein. The data show over 20,000 distinct CDR3 sequences, around 5% seen once. Sequences were obtained from whole blood. The receptor set was obtained from an adult who was a healthcare worker with PCR-confirmed SARS-CoV-2 infection or an uninfected control (not recorded which).

This clonotype has a count of ten or more. The chain uses TRBV12-3 or TRBV12-4 and TRBJ2-1; 11 bases align to TRBD2. The CDR3 contains 15 residues. V trimming: 6 bases; J trimming: 5 bases; junction bases outside the gene matches: 6. CDR3 sequence: CASSPGLAANNEQFF. The CDR3 nucleotides are TGTGCCAGCAGCCCGGGACTAGCGGCCAACAATGAGCAGTTCTTC.

This clonotype was observed at least ten times. This sequence joins TRBV20-1 and TRBJ1-1; tentatively, D is TRBD1 (5 bases). This CDR3 region has 13 residues. Trimming left V 6 bases short and J 5 bases short, with 16 bases between. CDR1 DFQATT and CDR2 SNEGSKA come from the germline V gene (reference sequence). The CDR3 spells CSASAGGETEAFF. The CDR3 bases are TGCAGTGCGTCCGCGGGGGGGGAGACTGAAGCTTTCTTT.

In its sample, this clonotype ranks as medium-sized (0.01 to 0.1%). J is TRBJ1-1 and V is TRBV9; tentatively, D is TRBD1 (5 bases). CDR1 and CDR2 from the germline V gene are SGDLS and YYNGEE. The CDR3 sequence is 15 residues long. The ends were cut back, 0 bases at V and 1 base at J, with 10 bases in the middle. The CDR3 sequence: CASSVVRQPNTEAFF. The CDR3 DNA reads TGTGCCAGCAGCGTAGTACGACAGCCGAACACTGAAGCTTTCTTT.

This chain connects TRBV20-1 to TRBJ1-2; unclear D gene. The CDR3 is made up of 13 amino acids. Germline CDR1 reads DFQATT; CDR2 reads SNEGSKA (reference sequence). The CDR3 DNA follows: TGCAGCTCAGATAATGGTCCATCCTCGAGCTACACCTTC. Amino acids: CSSDNGPSSSYTF.

The table lists this clonotype with many counts. The rearrangement uses TRBV3-1 and TRBJ1-6, with 9 positions matching TRBD1. CDR1 and CDR2 (germline): LGHDT, YNNKEL (reference sequence). V shed 2 bases and J 12 bases; nucleotides not matched to a gene: 8. The CDR3 extends over 15 amino acids. DNA of the CDR3: TGTGCCAGCAGCCAATCCCGGACAGGGGCCTTACCCCTCCACTTT. It codes for CASSQSRTGALPLHF.

This clonotype was seen at least ten times. The J gene is TRBJ1-4, the V gene TRBV7-2; unclear D gene. Trimming took off 7 bases at V and 2 bases at J, with 11 bases between the two ends. Germline CDR1 and CDR2: SGHTA and FQGNSA. The CDR3 contains 14 residues. CDR3 sequence reads: CASTRGGTNEKLFF. The CDR3 DNA reads TGTGCCAGCACCCGAGGAGGCACTAATGAAAAACTGTTTTTT.

This clonotype was observed many times. The rearrangement uses TRBV7-9 and TRBJ2-7; TRBD1 aligns across 12 bases. Germline V gene lookup returns CDR1 SEHNR and CDR2 FQNEAQ (reference sequence). This CDR3 contains 15 residues. V was clipped by 7 bases and J by 5 bases; unmatched bases: 9. The CDR3 nucleotides are TGTGCCAGCATATTCGAAGGGACAGGGGGCCACGAGCAGTACTTC. Protein: CASIFEGTGGHEQYF.

Ten or more counts support this clonotype. The chain joins TRBV7-2 to TRBJ2-2, with D possibly matching TRBD1 (6 bases). The CDR3 consists of 14 residues. Per the germline V gene, CDR1 is SGHTA and CDR2 is FQGNSA. Trimming shortened V by 4 bases and J by 4 bases, and 10 bases separated the two germline ends. CDR3: CASSSGDRTGELFF. The CDR3 coding sequence is TGTGCCAGCAGCTCAGGGGATCGCACCGGGGAGCTGTTTTTT. Full variable domain (remainder filled in from reference TRBV7-2 and TRBJ2-2): GAGVSQSPSNKVTEKGKDVELRCDPISGHTALYWYRQSLGQGLEFLIYFQGNSAPDKSGLPSDRFSAERTGGSVSTLTIQRTQQEDSAVYLCASSSGDRTGELFFGEGSRLTVL.

The chain joins TRBV9 to TRBJ1-4; a weak D match, TRBD1 (6 bases). V dropped 4 bases and J dropped 2 bases, with 15 bases sitting between them. The length of the CDR3 is 16 residues. Germline V CDR1 and CDR2: SGDLS, YYNGEE. CDR3 amino acids: CASSTSRGQTNEKLFF. The DNA for the CDR3 is TGTGCCAGCAGCACCAGCAGGGGTCAGACTAATGAAAAACTGTTTTTT.

The V and J genes are TRBV24-1 and TRBJ2-7, with a weak D call TRBD1 (6 bases). The CDR3 loop spans 13 amino acids. Per the germline V gene, CDR1 is KGHDR and CDR2 is SFDVKD. The V end was cut by 7 bases, the J end by 3 bases, with 12 bases between. CDR3: CATSPGQLYEQYF. DNA of the CDR3: TGTGCCACCAGCCCCGGACAGCTCTACGAGCAGTACTTC.

This clonotype was seen at least ten times. This chain's CDR3 is CASSVDAGPRTPLHF. As DNA, the CDR3 is TGTGCCAGCAGCGTAGATGCAGGGCCGAGGACACCCCTCCACTTT. The chain combines TRBV9 with TRBJ1-6; TRBD1 might be the D (5 bases). The CDR3 spans 15 residues. CDR1 and CDR2 from the germline V gene are SGDLS and YYNGEE. V was cut by 0 bases and J by 11 bases, with 15 bases left in between.

This clonotype was recorded many times. J is TRBJ2-5 and V is TRBV7-9; D is ambiguous. V was pared by 1 base and J by 7 bases, with 10 bases between. In germline, CDR1 is SEHNR, CDR2 FQNEAQ (reference sequence). This CDR3 contains 13 residues. In DNA form, the CDR3 reads TGTGCCAGCAGCTTAGTCCCCTGGATGACCCAGTACTTC. Protein product: CASSLVPWMTQYF.

The sample holds many counts of this clonotype. This CDR3 is CASSLVGVQTEAFF. In DNA, the CDR3 is TGTGCCAGCAGCTTGGTCGGGGTGCAGACTGAAGCTTTCTTT. The chain is built from TRBV5-6 and TRBJ1-1; no definite D call. The CDR3 is made up of 14 amino acids. Germline V gene lookup returns CDR1 SGHDT and CDR2 YYEEEE. Trimming pared 0 bases from V and 5 bases from J, leaving 11 bases between. The entire variable domain, with the rest obtained from reference TRBV5-6 and TRBJ1-1, is as follows: DAGVTQSPTHLIKTRGQQVTLRCSPKSGHDTVSWYQQALGQGPQFIFQYYEEEERQRGNFPDRFSGHQFPNYSSELNVNALLLGDSALYLCASSLVGVQTEAFFGQGTRLTVV.

This clonotype was found many times. The V and J genes are TRBV10-3 and TRBJ2-3, with 9 bases that match TRBD1. CDR3 length: 14 residues. The V and J ends lost 7 bases and 3 bases, in that order; junction bases with no gene match: 5. Germline V gene sequence: CDR1 ENHRY, CDR2 SYGVKD. The CDR3 nucleotides are TGTGCCATCAACGCAGGACAGGGGACAGATACGCAGTATTTT. It yields the protein CAINAGQGTDTQYF.

The chain joins TRBV5-1 to TRBJ1-1, with D possibly matching TRBD1 (6 bases). The V end was cut by 9 bases, the J end by 1 base, with 19 bases between. From germline, CDR1 is SGHRS and CDR2 YFSETQ. The CDR3 sequence is 15 residues long. The CDR3 is CAIIPRQAENTEAFF. As DNA, the CDR3 is TGCGCCATCATACCTAGACAGGCGGAGAACACTGAAGCTTTCTTT.

This clonotype is medium-sized in the sample. The V gene is TRBV6-1, the J gene TRBJ1-1; the D gene is possibly TRBD1 (5 bases). The germline V gene encodes CDR1 MNHNS and CDR2 SASEGT. V was clipped by 7 bases and J by 3 bases, with 18 bases between them. The CDR3 has 15 residues. CDR3 sequence (DNA): TGTGCCAGCACCAAGGGGACCCAAAGCGACACTGAAGCTTTCTTT. This encodes CASTKGTQSDTEAFF.

This clonotype was observed at least ten times. This chain links TRBV6-5 with TRBJ1-1; maybe TRBD1 (5 bases). Germline lookup yields CDR1 MNHEY and CDR2 SVGAGI. The CDR3 runs to 14 residues. The ends were cut back, 9 bases at V and 4 bases at J, with 18 bases in the middle. The CDR3 coding sequence is TGTGCCAGTCTCACGGGGCGGACGGGCACTGAAGCTTTCTTT. Translated: CASLTGRTGTEAFF.

In its sample, this clonotype was seen many times. This chain uses TRBV6-5 with TRBJ1-1; no clear D gene. Trimming cost V 5 bases and J 1 base, with 14 bases left between them. Germline assignment: CDR1 MNHEY and CDR2 SVGAGI. This CDR3 contains 15 residues. CDR3 sequence reads: CASSRPGLRNTEAFF. The CDR3, as DNA: TGTGCCAGCAGTCGACCGGGCCTACGGAACACTGAAGCTTTCTTT.

This clonotype was seen ten or more times. The genes are TRBV19 and TRBJ2-7; the match to TRBD1 covers 10 bases. Losses at the gene ends were 7 bases for V and 4 bases for J; bases not matched to a gene: 10. In germline, CDR1 is LNHDA, CDR2 SQIVND (reference sequence). The CDR3 consists of 15 residues. The CDR3 sequence is CASTGSGTGEYEQYF. Written as DNA, the CDR3 is TGTGCCAGTACCGGGTCCGGGACAGGGGAATACGAGCAGTACTTC.

This clonotype was seen many times. The chain employs TRBV20-1 and TRBJ2-1; D may be TRBD1 (6 bases). This CDR3 has 14 residues. The germline CDR1 and CDR2 sequences are DFQATT and SNEGSKA (reference sequence). The V gene lost 0 bases and the J gene lost 6 bases, with 12 bases spanning the gap. CDR3 protein: CSARDLNRVNEQFF. The CDR3 DNA sequence: TGCAGTGCTAGAGATCTTAACAGGGTCAATGAGCAGTTCTTC.

This clonotype is classed as medium-sized. The chain employs TRBV7-2 and TRBJ1-1; a weak D match, TRBD1 (6 bases). Germline CDR1 SGHTA, CDR2 FQGNSA. V was pared by 6 bases and J by 4 bases, with 24 bases between. The CDR3 length is 17 residues. The CDR3 reads CASRVQGSGMGGTEAFF. In DNA, the CDR3 is TGTGCCAGCAGAGTACAGGGATCGGGAATGGGGGGCACTGAAGCTTTCTTT.